This T cell receptor beta chain was found in a study of T cell responses to AZD1222 COVID-19 vaccine. TCRdb's table, derived via immunoSEQ multiplex PCR, lists solely in-frame clones and lacks some. The table shows roughly 120,000 clones, with 75% to 90% occurring only once. A remark on this clone: Its matching antigen is unknown.

Findings and limits, study-wide: Only 5 or 6 individuals given AZD1222 were seropositive at baseline. Following two doses of AZD1222, Spike-specific TCR breadth and depth rose. CD4 TCRs linked to vaccination spanned spike, dominating at 160-218 and 743-854. The donors showed a predominance of white British ancestry and of females, with possible underestimation of clonal diversity.

V lost 6 bases, J lost 4 bases, and 16 bases lay in between. Per the germline V gene, CDR1 is SGHDT and CDR2 is YYEEEE. This CDR3 region has 14 residues. The specimen comprised peripheral blood, sampled on day 0 of AZD1222 vaccination. The chain is built from TRBV5-6 and TRBJ1-1, with D maybe TRBD1 (5 bases). This sequence was found in an adult in good health. The CDR3 DNA sequence: TGTGCCAGCACTCCGGGGGGGATGGGCACTGAAGCTTTCTTT. Its translation is CASTPGGMGTEAFF.